The 18 T cell receptor beta chains below all came from one sample that was sequenced in a study of cytomegalovirus exposure and HLA in healthy donors. This table comes from immunoSEQ multiplex PCR, and its TCRdb copy is limited to in-frame clones, with some not included. The sample carries 130,000 to 150,000 clones, roughly 87% recorded once. The sample comprised PBMCs. These TCRs come from a young man in good health and CMV-seropositive.

The chain has TRBV2 and TRBJ2-5; tentative D call: TRBD1 (5 bases). This CDR3 comprises 15 residues. V was clipped by 6 bases and J by 5 bases, with 19 bases between them. The germline gives CDR1 SNHLY, CDR2 FYNNEI. The chain's CDR3 is CASRAQTLKGETQYF. Written as DNA, the CDR3 is TGTGCCAGCAGGGCCCAGACACTAAAGGGGGAGACCCAGTACTTC.

The chain joins TRBV7-9 to TRBJ2-3, with D tentatively TRBD2 (5 bases). CDR1 and CDR2 from the germline V gene are SEHNR and FQNEAQ (reference sequence). Trimming pared 1 base from V and 2 bases from J, leaving 10 bases between. This CDR3 is built from 15 residues. The CDR3 region is CASSLEVALTDTQYF. The CDR3 region has the DNA TGTGCCAGCAGCTTAGAGGTAGCGCTCACAGATACGCAGTATTTT. The variable domain in full, completed from reference TRBV7-9 and TRBJ2-3, reads DTGVSQNPRHKITKRGQNVTFRCDPISEHNRLYWYRQTLGQGPEFLTYFQNEAQLEKSRLLSDRFSAERPKGSFSTLEIQRTEQGDSAMYLCASSLEVALTDTQYFGPGTRLTVL.

The chain uses TRBV11-2 and TRBJ1-2, with D uncertain. V was clipped by 4 bases and J by 2 bases, with 11 bases between them. The germline V gene encodes CDR1 SGHAT and CDR2 FQNNGV. The CDR3 loop spans 14 amino acids. The CDR3 DNA is TGTGCCAGCAGCTACGCTGGCGGGAACTATGGCTACACCTTC. Translating it yields CASSYAGGNYGYTF.

The CDR3 DNA sequence: TGTGCCAGCTCGGAATGGGGACTAGGTACCTACGAGCAGTACTTC. Amino acids: CASSEWGLGTYEQYF. This chain joins TRBV6-6 and TRBJ2-7; 8 bases align to TRBD2. Germline CDR1 reads MNHNY; CDR2 reads SVGAGI (reference sequence). Germline trimming cut 8 bases from V and 2 bases from J; bases unmatched to any gene: 11. The CDR3 spans 15 residues.

The chain couples TRBV6-5 to TRBJ1-1; unclear D gene. V lost 2 bases and J lost 4, with 11 bases in between. CDR1 and CDR2 from the germline V gene are MNHEY and SVGAGI. This CDR3 region has 14 residues. The CDR3 sequence is CASSYEGEGTEAFF. The CDR3, as DNA: TGTGCCAGCAGTTACGAGGGTGAGGGCACTGAAGCTTTCTTT.

The chain joins TRBV10-1 to TRBJ2-1; TRBD2 agrees at 13 bases. This CDR3 region has 19 residues. Germline CDR1 and CDR2: WNHNN and SYGVQD (reference sequence). The V and J ends lost 8 bases and 5 bases, in that order; junction bases with no gene match: 18. The CDR3 loop reads CASEGPGLAGPGGDNEQFF. The CDR3 nucleotides are TGCGCCAGCGAAGGCCCGGGACTAGCGGGACCCGGGGGCGACAATGAGCAGTTCTTC.

This chain connects TRBV6-5 to TRBJ2-5; 12 bases align to TRBD2. V shed 6 bases, J shed 5 bases, and the junction held 4 bases outside the gene matches. Germline V gives CDR1 MNHEY, CDR2 SVGAGI. This CDR3 contains 14 residues. For the CDR3, the DNA is TGTGCCAGCAGCACGGGACTAGCGGGCGAGACCCAGTACTTC. Translated: CASSTGLAGETQYF.

This clone was seen a single time. This chain joins TRBV6-1 and TRBJ2-7; TRBD2 agrees at 10 bases. CDR3 length: 14 amino acids. Trimming cost V 6 bases and J 5 bases; bases outside gene matches: 7. The germline V gene encodes CDR1 MNHNS and CDR2 SASEGT. The CDR3 sequence is CASSTEAGGNEQYF. DNA of the CDR3: TGTGCCAGCAGCACCGAAGCGGGGGGGAACGAGCAGTACTTC.

This chain uses TRBV6-1 with TRBJ1-2; TRBD1 matches at 7 bases. V was clipped by 2 bases and J by 5 bases; unmatched bases: 5. This CDR3 comprises 14 residues. Germline CDR1 is MNHNS and CDR2 is SASEGT. This CDR3 is CASSEPGRGYGYTF. CDR3 DNA: TGTGCCAGCAGTGAACCGGGCAGGGGGTATGGCTACACCTTC.

This clone was recorded once. The chain employs TRBV4-2 and TRBJ2-3; 9 bases are a match to TRBD2. CDR3 length equals 18 residues. In germline, CDR1 is LGHNA, CDR2 YNFKEQ. Unmatched junction bases numbered 10, after V lost 0 bases and J lost 3 bases. CDR3 coding DNA: TGTGCCAGCAGCCAAGATGGAGAGGCGGGGGGGTTAACAGATACGCAGTATTTT. Residues: CASSQDGEAGGLTDTQYF.

V gene TRBV28 combines with J gene TRBJ2-7; tentatively, D is TRBD2 (6 bases). The CDR3 sequence is 16 residues long. Germline-derived CDR1 and CDR2 are MDHEN and SYDVKM. The V gene lost 7 bases and the J gene lost 1 base, with 20 bases spanning the gap. The CDR3: CASTLAGGGGSYEQYF. CDR3 DNA sequence: TGTGCCAGCACCCTCGCTGGGGGAGGAGGGTCCTACGAGCAGTACTTC.

V and J are TRBV4-1 and TRBJ2-7; the D gene is possibly TRBD2 (5 bases). With 1 base removed from V and 2 bases from J, the gap between germline ends came to 12 bases. Germline V gives CDR1 MGHRA, CDR2 YSYEKL. The CDR3 is 15 residues long. The CDR3 sequence is CASSQAGSNAYEQYF. The CDR3 DNA sequence: TGCGCCAGCAGCCAAGCGGGATCGAACGCCTACGAGCAGTACTTC.

The chain has TRBV11-2 and TRBJ2-1, with 7 bases that match TRBD2. V was clipped by 6 bases and J by 6 bases; unmatched bases: 17. The germline V gene has CDR1 SGHAT and CDR2 FQNNGV. The CDR3 runs 17 residues. DNA of the CDR3: TGTGCCAGCAGGGGAGGGGCTAGCGGTCAGGAGGGCAATGAGCAGTTCTTC. Translating gives CASRGGASGQEGNEQFF. The complete variable domain, with remaining parts taken from reference TRBV11-2 and TRBJ2-1, reads EAGVAQSPRYKIIEKRQSVAFWCNPISGHATLYWYQQILGQGPKLLIQFQNNGVVDDSQLPKDRFSAERLKGVDSTLKIQPAKLEDSAVYLCASRGGASGQEGNEQFFGPGTRLTVL.

V and J are TRBV5-1 and TRBJ2-3, with TRBD2 matching over 8 bases. Germline V gene data show CDR1 as SGHRS and CDR2 as YFSETQ. The junction had 12 bases not matched to a gene; V was cut back by 1 base and J by 2 bases. The length of the CDR3 is 18 residues. The CDR3 region has the DNA TGCGCCAGCAGCTTGTCAGCGCCGCGCGGGAGGTTCACAGATACGCAGTATTTT. This translates into CASSLSAPRGRFTDTQYF.

A single count supports this clone. The gene calls are TRBV5-1 and TRBJ1-2, with D possibly TRBD1 on 5 matching bases. The CDR3 has 14 amino acids. Germline CDR1 is SGHRS and CDR2 is YFSETQ. Trimming removed 0 bases at V and 7 bases at J, with 13 bases between. As DNA, the CDR3 is TGCGCCAGCAGCTTGGCCGCCGGGGGAACTGGCTACACCTTC. Translating gives CASSLAAGGTGYTF. The complete variable domain, with remaining parts taken from reference TRBV5-1 and TRBJ1-2, reads KAGVTQTPRYLIKTRGQQVTLSCSPISGHRSVSWYQQTPGQGLQFLFEYFSETQRNKGNFPGRFSGRQFSNSRSEMNVSTLELGDSALYLCASSLAAGGTGYTFGSGTRLTVV.

This chain links TRBV30 with TRBJ2-5, with 8 bases identical to TRBD1. J lost 5 bases, V lost 5 bases, and 7 bases had no gene match. The germline gives CDR1 GTSNPN, CDR2 SVGIG (reference sequence). CDR3 length equals 13 residues. The CDR3 nucleotides are TGTGCCTGGGGACAGGGAAGTACGGAGACCCAGTACTTC. It yields the protein CAWGQGSTETQYF.

The V gene is TRBV18, the J gene TRBJ1-5; 7 bases match TRBD1. Germline lookup yields CDR1 KGHSH and CDR2 LQKENI. The CDR3 consists of 14 residues. V was pared by 4 bases and J by 1 base, with 1 base of the junction left unmatched. The CDR3 DNA follows: TGTGCCAGCTCACGACAGGGAAGCAATCAGCCCCAGCATTTT. This encodes CASSRQGSNQPQHF.

The rearrangement links TRBV6-6 to TRBJ1-5; 7 bases map to TRBD1. CDR1 is MNHNY and CDR2 is SVGAGI in the germline V gene (reference sequence). The CDR3 contains 15 residues. V gave up 6 bases and J gave up 5 bases; unmatched junction bases: 10. The CDR3 region has the DNA TGTGCCAGCAGCCGGGCCGGGACAGAACATCAGCCCCAGCATTTT. Its protein is CASSRAGTEHQPQHF.